This T cell receptor (delta chain) was sequenced during a study of γδ T cells in repeated Plasmodium falciparum infection. Turning to the study itself: Sampling occurred at baseline, pre-infection for selected infections, and 21 days post-infection.

CDR1 and CDR2 (germline): GEAIGNYY, EKD. With 5 bases clipped from V and 6 bases from J, the junction kept 17 bases outside the gene matches. The CDR3 covers 16 residues. Gammadelta T cells were flow-sorted from PBMC into Vgamma9/Vdelta2+ and Vdelta2-negative populations for bulk analysis. Study-wide results and limits: In Vdelta2-negative, largely Vdelta1+, gammadelta repertoires, repeated controlled infections appeared to drive clonal selection waves.

Notes on this clone: What it recognizes is unknown. The TCRdb protein comes from a much larger clone and disagrees with this DNA's translation at residue 12, likely due to a read error; the protein given here is derived from the DNA.

TCRdb re-processed the multiplex PCR reads using CATT. This sample yields tens of thousands of delta-chain clones, of which approximately 0.92% are seen a single time; 9.6% belongs to the top ten. The sample comprised gamma-delta T cells from blood. The chain has TRDV2 and TRDJ1; TRDD3 matches 7 bases. This clonotype originated in a pool of human donors (malaria-infected and uninfected, not separated). The CDR3 bases are TGTGCCTGTGTTAGTACTGGGGCCTCTTTCCCCAATAAACTCATCTTT. This gives the protein CACVSTGASFPNKLIF.